The present T cell receptor (beta chain) was sequenced within a study of T cell responses to AZD1222 COVID-19 vaccine. The study's findings and limits: Spike-specific TCR breadth and depth grew following two AZD1222 doses. Possibly, clonal diversity was underestimated; donors were largely white British and included more females. Without day 14 samples, only post-peak T cell repertoires were studied. Nearly half of unique spike-specific TCRs reportedly avoided B.1.351 and B.1.1.7 mutated regions.

The assay was immunoSEQ multiplex PCR, and TCRdb's table has in-frame clones only and misses some. Of around 74,000 clones in the sample, approximately 90% were seen once. Note on this clone: Antigen unknown.

Sequenced here: peripheral blood, sampled on day 0 of MenACWY control vaccination. The source of this sequence is an adult in good health.

CDR3 coding DNA: TGTGCCAGTAAGCAGGGCCCCTTCTCTTACAATGAGCAGTTCTTC. Residues: CASKQGPFSYNEQFF. The V gene is TRBV19, the J gene TRBJ2-1; a weak D match, TRBD1 (5 bases). This CDR3 is 15 amino acids long. V was shortened by 7 bases and J by 4 bases, with 17 bases between the two germline ends. Germline V CDR1 and CDR2: LNHDA, SQIVND (reference sequence). Full variable domain (missing parts from reference TRBV19 and TRBJ2-1): DGGITQSPKYLFRKEGQNVTLSCEQNLNHDAMYWYRQDPGQGLRLIYYSQIVNDFQKGDIAEGYSVSREKKESFPLTVTSAQKNPTAFYLCASKQGPFSYNEQFFGPGTRLTVL.